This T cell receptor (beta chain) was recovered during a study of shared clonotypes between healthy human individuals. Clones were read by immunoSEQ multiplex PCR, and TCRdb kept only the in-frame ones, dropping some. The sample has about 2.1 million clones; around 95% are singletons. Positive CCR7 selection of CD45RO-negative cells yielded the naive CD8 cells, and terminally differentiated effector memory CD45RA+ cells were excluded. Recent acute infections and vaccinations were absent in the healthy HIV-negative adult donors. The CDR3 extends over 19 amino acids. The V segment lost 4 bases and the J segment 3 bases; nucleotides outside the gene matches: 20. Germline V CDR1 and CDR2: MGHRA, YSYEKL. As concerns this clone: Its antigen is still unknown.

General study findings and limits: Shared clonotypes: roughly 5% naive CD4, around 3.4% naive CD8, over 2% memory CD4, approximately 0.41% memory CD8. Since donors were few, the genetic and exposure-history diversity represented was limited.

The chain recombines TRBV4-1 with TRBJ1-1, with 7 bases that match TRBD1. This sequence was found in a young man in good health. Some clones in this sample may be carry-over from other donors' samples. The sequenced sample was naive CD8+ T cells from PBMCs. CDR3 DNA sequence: TGCGCCAGCAGCCGAAGCGGATTTAGCAGGGGGAAAGCGGACACTGAAGCTTTCTTT. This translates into CASSRSGFSRGKADTEAFF.